These 30 T cell receptor beta chains were sequenced from one sample in a study of OX40 agonist ivuxolimab in advanced cancers. To prepare the library, the immunoSEQ multiplex PCR assay was applied. TCRdb limited this immuneACCESS table to in-frame rearrangements with V and J called. A share of clones is missing; checked studies link under half to unresolved V genes, and the rest is unexplained. This sample is represented by 40,000 to 45,000 clones; around 87% of them were singletons. The biggest ten clones account for roughly 3.9% of the sample. The sample here was CD4+ or CD8+ T cells sorted from blood, taken in a trial of the OX40 agonist ivuxolimab. These receptors all stem from an adult with an advanced solid tumor such as melanoma, head and neck, liver or kidney cancer.

V is TRBV19 and J is TRBJ2-4, with D maybe TRBD1 (5 bases). The CDR3 runs to 13 residues. V lost 9 bases to trimming and J lost 4 bases, with 13 bases between them. Germline V gene data show CDR1 as LNHDA and CDR2 as SQIVND (reference sequence). The CDR3 loop is CASSGRGKNIQYF. CDR3 nucleotide sequence: TGTGCCAGCTCAGGAAGGGGTAAAAACATTCAGTACTTC.

In this sample, this clone turned up a few times. The chain has TRBV10-3 and TRBJ2-1; perhaps TRBD2 as D (6 bases). This CDR3 is built from 15 residues. V shed 6 bases and J shed 10 bases, with 22 bases lying between them. Germline loops: CDR1 ENHRY, CDR2 SYGVKD. The CDR3: CAIRAGSQGKAEQFF. CDR3 in DNA: TGTGCCATCAGGGCGGGATCCCAAGGGAAGGCGGAGCAGTTCTTC.

The chain combines TRBV10-3 with TRBJ1-1; 8 bases are shared with TRBD1. This CDR3 region has 17 residues. Trimming cost V 6 bases and J 12 bases; bases outside gene matches: 24. Looked up from germline, CDR1 is ENHRY and CDR2 is SYGVKD. The CDR3 sequence: CAIRTGQGRRVSSSTFF. The CDR3 coding sequence is TGTGCCATCAGGACCGGACAGGGCCGGCGAGTGTCCTCGAGCACTTTCTTT.

The V call is TRBV5-6, the J call TRBJ2-1, with 7 bases fitting TRBD2. This CDR3 is 17 amino acids long. Germline V gives CDR1 SGHDT, CDR2 YYEEEE. With 2 bases clipped from V and 5 bases from J, the junction kept 13 bases outside the gene matches. The CDR3 nucleotides are TGTGCCAGCAGCTTACCCTTTGTGGCGGGAGCCAACAATGAGCAGTTCTTC. It yields the protein CASSLPFVAGANNEQFF.

The CDR3 loop reads CASSRYETGPRGELFF. CDR3 nucleotide sequence: TGTGCCAGCTCACGATATGAGACTGGCCCTCGCGGGGAGCTGTTTTTT. The rearrangement joins TRBV18 to TRBJ2-2; D remains ambiguous. The CDR3 is 16 amino acids. CDR1 and CDR2 from the germline V gene are KGHSH and LQKENI. Trimming stripped 4 bases from V and 7 bases from J, with 19 bases between.

The genes are TRBV7-9 and TRBJ1-1; D gene unclear. V was trimmed by 5 bases and J by 1 base, leaving 11 bases between them. Germline V gene lookup returns CDR1 SEHNR and CDR2 FQNEAQ (reference sequence). This CDR3 region has 14 residues. CDR3 sequence: CASSQEGSNTEAFF. The CDR3, as DNA: TGTGCCAGCAGCCAGGAAGGGTCGAACACTGAAGCTTTCTTT.

The V and J genes are TRBV11-1 and TRBJ2-7; 9 nucleotides match TRBD2. With V trimmed by 2 bases and J by 0 bases, 8 bases remained unmatched. The V gene's germline CDR1 is SGHAT and CDR2 FQDESV (reference sequence). The CDR3 has 17 residues. The CDR3 is CASSLPYQLAGSYEQYF. CDR3 nucleotide sequence: TGTGCCAGCAGCTTACCCTATCAACTAGCGGGCTCCTACGAGCAGTACTTC.

This clone occurred a few times. The chain uses TRBV6-5 and TRBJ2-7, with a tentative D call TRBD1 (8 bases). Germline CDR1 MNHEY, CDR2 SVGAGI. This CDR3 has 14 amino acids. The ends were cut back, 4 bases at V and 4 bases at J, with 14 bases in the middle. Here the CDR3 DNA reads TGTGCCAGCAGTTCACAGGGGGGGGGATACGAGCAGTACTTC. Translated, it gives CASSSQGGGYEQYF.

V and J are TRBV4-2 and TRBJ2-7; possible D gene TRBD2, 6 bases. This CDR3 has 16 residues. V was pared by 1 base and J by 2 bases, with 15 bases between. Germline V gene data show CDR1 as LGHNA and CDR2 as YNFKEQ. The CDR3 protein is CASSQVGAGTTYEQYF. CDR3 coding DNA: TGTGCCAGCAGCCAAGTCGGGGCGGGAACCACCTACGAGCAGTACTTC.

This clone turned up a few times. This chain joins TRBV7-9 and TRBJ2-7; 9 bases agree with TRBD2. The germline CDR1 and CDR2 sequences are SEHNR and FQNEAQ (reference sequence). V was pared by 3 bases and J by 0 bases, with 0 bases of the junction left unmatched. There are 14 residues in the CDR3. The CDR3 region has the DNA TGTGCCAGCAGCTTGACTAGCGGCTCCTACGAGCAGTACTTC. Residues: CASSLTSGSYEQYF.

The genes are TRBV2 and TRBJ2-3, with TRBD2 matching over 11 bases. The CDR3 has 16 residues. Trimming removed 6 bases from V and 0 bases from J; junction bases left unmatched: 5. Germline CDR1 is SNHLY and CDR2 is FYNNEI. The CDR3 sequence: CASSLAGGLSTDTQYF. The CDR3 region has the DNA TGTGCCAGCAGCCTAGCGGGAGGTCTAAGCACAGATACGCAGTATTTT.

The V gene is TRBV27, the J gene TRBJ1-5; D is perhaps TRBD1 (6 bases). Germline V lookup: CDR1 MNHEY, CDR2 SMNVEV (reference sequence). The V end was cut by 6 bases, the J end by 6 bases, with 12 bases between. The CDR3 sequence is 13 residues long. This CDR3 reads CASSHREGQPQHF. The DNA for the CDR3 is TGTGCCAGCAGCCACAGGGAAGGTCAGCCCCAGCATTTT.

The CDR3 reads CASSLRLAGGIYEQYF. CDR3 DNA: TGTGCCAGCAGTCTCCGGCTAGCGGGAGGGATCTACGAGCAGTACTTC. The chain joins TRBV27 to TRBJ2-7, with TRBD2 identical over 12 bases. The germline V gene encodes CDR1 MNHEY and CDR2 SMNVEV (reference sequence). Trimming took 5 bases from V and 3 from J; bases not matched to a gene: 8. CDR3 length equals 16 residues.

The chain couples TRBV6-1 to TRBJ1-2, with TRBD1 identical over 7 bases. Germline V lookup: CDR1 MNHNS, CDR2 SASEGT. CDR3 length: 13 residues. J was trimmed by 6 bases and V by 6 bases; bases with no gene match: 7. The CDR3 DNA sequence: TGTGCCAGCAGCTTGGACAGGATAAATGGCTACACCTTC. This codes for CASSLDRINGYTF.

The rearrangement links TRBV7-3 to TRBJ2-3, with a tentative D call TRBD2 (5 bases). Germline CDR1 and CDR2: SGHTA and FQGTGA. The CDR3 extends over 15 amino acids. V was cut by 5 bases and J by 1 base, with 13 bases left in between. CDR3 sequence (DNA): TGTGCCAGCAGCCACGGACTCGTCGGCACAGATACGCAGTATTTT. Translating it yields CASSHGLVGTDTQYF.

The CDR3 sequence: CASSHPDMMSGENYGYTF. The CDR3 DNA follows: TGCGCCAGCAGCCACCCGGACATGATGTCAGGAGAGAACTATGGCTACACCTTC. The V call is TRBV4-1, the J call TRBJ1-2, with D maybe TRBD1 (5 bases). CDR1 and CDR2 from the germline V gene are MGHRA and YSYEKL. The V gene lost 3 bases and the J gene lost 2 bases, with 22 bases spanning the gap. This CDR3 comprises 18 residues.

The gene calls are TRBV2 and TRBJ1-5, with a weak D call TRBD1 (5 bases). Trimming cost V 6 bases and J 4 bases, with 10 bases left between them. This CDR3 contains 13 residues. The germline CDR1 and CDR2 sequences are SNHLY and FYNNEI. The DNA for the CDR3 is TGTGCCAGCAGATCAGGGATTAATCAGCCCCAGCATTTT. Its protein product is CASRSGINQPQHF.

This sequence joins TRBV7-2 and TRBJ2-5; 7 bases match TRBD2. This CDR3 has 16 residues. The germline gives CDR1 SGHTA, CDR2 FQGNSA. V lost 2 bases and J lost 7; bases outside the gene matches: 13. The CDR3 loop is CASSLTLRGGSATQYF. The CDR3 bases are TGTGCCAGCAGCTTAACCCTCCGAGGCGGGAGTGCGACCCAGTACTTC.

DNA of the CDR3: TGTGCCACTGGGCCCCGGGACAGTTACACCGGGGAGCTGTTTTTT. It encodes CATGPRDSYTGELFF. This chain joins TRBV9 and TRBJ2-2, with 7 nucleotides matching TRBD1. V was clipped by 9 bases and J by 3 bases; unmatched bases: 11. Looked up from germline, CDR1 is SGDLS and CDR2 is YYNGEE. CDR3 length: 15 residues.

The V and J genes are TRBV7-9 and TRBJ2-7, with D possibly being TRBD1 (6 bases). Trimming stripped 5 bases from V and 5 bases from J, with 22 bases between. Germline values: CDR1 SEHNR, CDR2 FQNEAQ (reference sequence). The CDR3 is made up of 16 amino acids. The CDR3 is CASSRSSGDGFHEQYF. In nucleotides, the CDR3 is TGTGCCAGCAGCCGAAGCTCAGGGGATGGATTCCACGAGCAGTACTTC.

The rearrangement links TRBV27 to TRBJ2-7, with D possibly matching TRBD1 (6 bases). Germline V gene data show CDR1 as MNHEY and CDR2 as SMNVEV (reference sequence). With 5 bases removed from V and 0 bases from J, the gap between germline ends came to 23 bases. The length of the CDR3 is 18 residues. CDR3 in DNA: TGTGCCAGCAGTACCCCACGGGGACACCCGAGGGGCTCCTACGAGCAGTACTTC. This codes for CASSTPRGHPRGSYEQYF.

The chain carries TRBV11-2 and TRBJ2-3; no clear D gene. The V end lost 3 bases, the J end lost 4 bases, and 11 bases lay between the germline ends. CDR1 and CDR2 (germline): SGHAT, FQNNGV. CDR3 length equals 14 residues. The CDR3 is CASSFGRTPDTQYF. The CDR3, as DNA: TGTGCCAGCAGCTTTGGCCGCACACCAGATACGCAGTATTTT.

The table lists this clone with a count of one. The V and J genes are TRBV6-1 and TRBJ1-5; D is ambiguous. CDR3 length: 13 residues. CDR1 is MNHNS, CDR2 SASEGT, per germline. V shed 2 bases and J shed 9 bases, with 11 bases lying between them. DNA for the CDR3: TGTGCCAGCAGTGAAATCCCGGTAGGGCCCCAGCATTTT. Amino acid sequence: CASSEIPVGPQHF.

For the CDR3, the DNA is TGTGCCAGCAGCCCCTACTCCTACAATGAGCAGTTCTTC. It translates to CASSPYSYNEQFF. The chain carries TRBV14 and TRBJ2-1; no firm D call. Germline CDR1 and CDR2: SGHDN and FVKESK. Between the trimmed V and J ends, which lost 4 bases and 0 bases, there was a span of 4 bases. The CDR3 consists of 13 residues.

The V gene is TRBV6-5, the J gene TRBJ1-3; no firm D call. The length of the CDR3 is 12 residues. Germline assignment: CDR1 MNHEY and CDR2 SVGAGI. Trimming removed 6 bases from V and 6 bases from J, with 9 bases in between. CDR3 in amino acids: CASRDGLNTIYF. The CDR3 nucleotides are TGTGCCAGCAGGGACGGATTAAACACCATATATTTT.

The J gene is TRBJ2-1, the V gene TRBV4-1; 11 nucleotides match TRBD2. In germline, CDR1 is MGHRA, CDR2 YSYEKL. The CDR3 runs to 15 residues. With V trimmed by 4 bases and J by 6 bases, 5 bases remained unmatched. The CDR3 nucleotides are TGCGCCAGCAGCCTCACTAGCGGGAGAGGCAATGAGCAGTTCTTC. The encoded protein is CASSLTSGRGNEQFF.

V usage is TRBV30 and J usage is TRBJ2-5; D is unresolved. Germline CDR1 GTSNPN, CDR2 SVGIG (reference sequence). The CDR3 sequence is 13 residues long. Trimming took off 7 bases at V and 2 bases at J, with 14 bases between the two ends. CDR3 sequence (DNA): TGTGCCTATACAAAAGTAGGGCAAGAGACCCAGTACTTC. Amino acids: CAYTKVGQETQYF.

This clone appeared a single time. The genes are TRBV11-3 and TRBJ2-3, with 8 bases matching TRBD2. After removal of 6 bases from V and 4 bases from J, the junction contained 12 bases not matched to a gene. This CDR3 has 16 amino acids. CDR1 is SGHNT, CDR2 YENEEA, per germline. The chain's CDR3 is CASSYSGSGRADTQYF. In DNA, the CDR3 is TGTGCCAGCAGTTACAGCGGGAGCGGGCGCGCAGATACGCAGTATTTT.

This clone was seen once. V gene TRBV29-1 combines with J gene TRBJ2-3; D is unresolved. The V and J ends lost 5 bases and 2 bases respectively, with 14 bases between them. Germline CDR1 SQVTM, CDR2 ANQGSEA. There are 14 residues in the CDR3. CDR3 protein: CSVLKAGLTDTQYF. The CDR3 bases are TGCAGCGTTTTGAAAGCTGGGCTCACAGATACGCAGTATTTT.

This clone is classed as medium-sized (0.01 to 0.1%). The J gene is TRBJ2-5, the V gene TRBV7-6; D might be TRBD1 or TRBD2, each matching 5 bases. Germline CDR1 and CDR2: SGHVS and FNYEAQ. The CDR3 is 13 residues long. Trimming left V 5 bases short and J 2 bases short, with 9 bases between. The chain's CDR3 is CASSMGRQETQYF. The CDR3 DNA reads TGTGCCAGCAGCATGGGACGACAAGAGACCCAGTACTTC.